This T cell receptor beta chain was recovered during a study of identical twins. Overall study results and limits: Analyses of zero insertions could be partly confounded by invariant MAIT and iNKT cells. Among out-of-frame alpha sequences shared by twins, low generation probability occurred in excess. Findings depended on cross-sectional statistics rather than tracking the same donors.

Template switching added a universal primer site; cDNA carried unique molecular identifiers. TCRdb independently ran MiXCR on the 5' RACE reads; one entry per CDR3 protein. The sample contains around 370,000 distinct CDR3 sequences, approximately 8.7% of which appear only once. This CDR3 has 15 residues. V shed 4 bases and J shed 5 bases, with 15 bases lying between them. Germline V gene lookup returns CDR1 LGHNA and CDR2 YNFKEQ. This clonotype was detected ten times or more. Its matching antigen is unknown. This sequence was found in a woman in her 50s in good health. The source material was naive T cells sorted from blood. This sequence joins TRBV4-2 and TRBJ2-1, with D perhaps given as TRBD1 or TRBD2 (5 bases each). The CDR3 bases are TGTGCCAGCAGCCCGAGGGGCCGGTTTAACAATGAGCAGTTCTTC. The encoded protein is CASSPRGRFNNEQFF.